This TCR beta chain was captured in a study of T cell changes during pregnancy in multiple sclerosis. Sequencing used immunoSEQ multiplex PCR; TCRdb keeps in-frame clones, though not all of them. The sample records 85,000 to 100,000 clones, around 92% being singletons. After removal of 3 bases from V and 4 bases from J, the junction contained 6 bases not matched to a gene. CDR3 size: 15 residues. Germline V gene sequence: CDR1 MNHEY, CDR2 SMNVEV (reference sequence). The sequence was collected from a female donor with multiple sclerosis, enrolled in a pregnancy study. The material was peripheral blood, obtained in the first trimester of pregnancy. The chain combines TRBV27 with TRBJ2-1; 7 bases fit TRBD2. The CDR3 here is CASSLPSGAYNEQFF. CDR3 DNA sequence: TGTGCCAGCAGTTTGCCTAGCGGAGCGTACAATGAGCAGTTCTTC.